This T cell receptor beta chain originates from a study of blood T cells in healthy people across ages. A J-beta primer mix and a sample-barcoded 5' primer were used in a second PCR of about 7 to 12 cycles. Each CDR3 protein is one row after TCRdb ran MiXCR on the 5' RACE reads. The sample shows 750,000 to 850,000 distinct CDR3 sequences, 25% of them seen only once. About 9.9 milliliters of peripheral blood were drawn from each donor. Of note for this clonotype: Its specificity is not known.

With 5 bases clipped from V and 0 bases from J, the junction kept 10 bases outside the gene matches. The germline V gene has CDR1 SQVTM and CDR2 ANQGSEA. The CDR3 totals 16 residues. General study points: Unsorted PBMCs prevented conclusive naive versus antigen-experienced comparison. Higher diversity and more naive CD4+ cells were features of long-lived donors, compared to aged donors.

These data are also associated with another study on T cells of mothers and their children. That study reports: Mothers yielded over 8 million CDR3 reads, children some 3 million each.

The chain joins TRBV29-1 to TRBJ2-1; 7 bases agree with TRBD1. Sequencing input: blood. The TCR comes from a boy aged 10-17 years in good health. CDR3 bases: TGCAGCGTTAACCCCCGGGACAGTGTCTCCTACAATGAGCAGTTCTTC. The encoded protein is CSVNPRDSVSYNEQFF.